One sample yielded the 8 T cell receptor beta chains listed below, sequenced in a study of OX40 agonist ivuxolimab in advanced cancers. Only in-frame clones appear in the TCRdb table, and some are missing; sequencing was by immunoSEQ multiplex PCR. Of about 73,000 clones in the sample, roughly nine tenths were seen once. The specimen was CD4+ or CD8+ T cells sorted from blood, collected in a trial of the OX40 agonist ivuxolimab. The source is an adult with an advanced solid tumor such as melanoma, head and neck, liver or kidney cancer.

This clone was seen once. The rearrangement uses TRBV5-1 and TRBJ1-2; D not certain. CDR3 length: 15 residues. With 4 bases removed from V and 0 bases from J, the gap between germline ends came to 13 bases. From germline, CDR1 is SGHRS and CDR2 YFSETQ. The CDR3 protein is CASSLEGGTNYGYTF. The CDR3 DNA sequence: TGCGCCAGCAGCCTGGAGGGCGGAACTAACTATGGCTACACCTTC.

The chain uses TRBV28 and TRBJ1-1, with D perhaps TRBD1 (5 bases). Looked up from germline, CDR1 is MDHEN and CDR2 is SYDVKM. Trimming stripped 5 bases from V and 0 bases from J, with 13 bases between. The CDR3 is 15 residues long. CDR3 DNA: TGTGCCAGCAGTCCCGCGGGGCGCATGAACACTGAAGCTTTCTTT. Translation gives CASSPAGRMNTEAFF.

V and J are TRBV19 and TRBJ2-5, with a weak D call TRBD1 (6 bases). Trimming took off 3 bases at V and 5 bases at J, with 16 bases between the two ends. This CDR3 has 15 amino acids. Germline loops: CDR1 LNHDA, CDR2 SQIVND (reference sequence). The CDR3 region has the DNA TGTGCCAGTAGTATCGCCAAAACAGGGCGCGAGACCCAGTACTTC. Protein: CASSIAKTGRETQYF.

The chain links TRBV11-2 to TRBJ2-5; 9 bases map to TRBD2. Germline V gene data show CDR1 as SGHAT and CDR2 as FQNNGV. The CDR3 has 15 residues. Unmatched junction bases numbered 7, after V lost 4 bases and J lost 4 bases. CDR3 nucleotides: TGTGCCAGCAGCTGGCTAGCGGGGCGGGGAGAGACCCAGTACTTC. Translation gives CASSWLAGRGETQYF.

This chain joins TRBV27 and TRBJ1-3; D might be TRBD1 (6 bases). Germline CDR1 and CDR2: MNHEY and SMNVEV (reference sequence). CDR3 length equals 12 residues. Between the trimmed V and J ends, which lost 7 bases and 2 bases, there was a span of 6 bases. CDR3 bases: TGTGCCAGCAAGGGGGCTGGAAACACCATATATTTT. Its translation: CASKGAGNTIYF.

In its sample, this clone was seen a few times. CDR3 amino acids: CASTRQGLEGYTF. CDR3 nucleotides: TGTGCCAGTACCCGACAGGGTTTGGAAGGCTACACCTTC. The J gene is TRBJ1-2, the V gene TRBV19; 7 bases are a match to TRBD1. Germline-derived CDR1 and CDR2 are LNHDA and SQIVND (reference sequence). The V segment lost 7 bases and the J segment 8 bases; nucleotides outside the gene matches: 10. The CDR3 has 13 amino acids.

This clone was detected a few times. V usage is TRBV18 and J usage is TRBJ1-1; 9 positions match TRBD1. There are 14 residues in the CDR3. Looked up from germline, CDR1 is KGHSH and CDR2 is LQKENI. The junction had 4 bases not matched to a gene; V was cut back by 3 bases and J by 5 bases. CDR3 in amino acids: CASSPSGTGTEAFF. CDR3 sequence (DNA): TGTGCCAGCTCACCTTCCGGGACAGGGACTGAAGCTTTCTTT. Drawing the rest from reference TRBV18 and TRBJ1-1, the complete variable domain is NAGVMQNPRHLVRRRGQEARLRCSPMKGHSHVYWYRQLPEEGLKFMVYLQKENIIDESGMPKERFSAEFPKEGPSILRIQQVVRGDSAAYFCASSPSGTGTEAFFGQGTRLTVV.

This chain uses TRBV10-1 with TRBJ1-6, with D perhaps matching TRBD1 (6 bases). Trimming left V 0 bases short and J 10 bases short, with 10 bases between. This CDR3 has 14 amino acids. Germline V gene lookup returns CDR1 WNHNN and CDR2 SYGVQD (reference sequence). The CDR3: CASSESGGGSPLHF. The DNA for the CDR3 is TGCGCCAGCAGTGAGTCAGGGGGAGGATCACCCCTCCACTTT.